These 16 T cell receptor beta chains share one sample of origin, sequenced in a study of T cells in Graves' hyperthyroidism and ophthalmopathy. The CDR3 regions of TCR beta were amplified from RNA transcripts. A first-round RT-PCR of the TCR CDR3 used the HTBI primer set. MiXCR was run by TCRdb on the multiplex PCR reads, yielding one entry per CDR3 protein. The top ten hold about 10% of the sample, which has about 520,000 distinct CDR3 sequences, less than 25% seen once. The source material was blood. The source is a woman in her thirties with Graves' ophthalmopathy.

This clonotype was recorded at least ten times. The chain combines TRBV30 with TRBJ1-2, with D maybe TRBD1 (5 bases). The CDR3 totals 12 residues. From germline, CDR1 is GTSNPN and CDR2 SVGIG (reference sequence). V was cut by 3 bases and J by 8 bases, with 13 bases left in between. This CDR3 reads CAWSPGGYGYTF. CDR3 bases: TGTGCCTGGAGCCCGGGGGGGTACGGCTACACCTTC. Full variable domain (remainder filled in from reference TRBV30 and TRBJ1-2): SQTIHQWPATLVQPVGSPLSLECTVEGTSNPNLYWYRQAAGRGLQLLFYSVGIGQISSEVPQNLSASRPQDRQFILSSKKLLLSDSGFYLCAWSPGGYGYTFGSGTRLTVV.

This chain links TRBV6-1 with TRBJ2-2, with unresolved D. CDR3 length: 13 residues. V lost 7 bases, J lost 10 bases, and 16 bases lay in between. The germline V gene has CDR1 MNHNS and CDR2 SASEGT. This chain's CDR3 is CASTQVRLKELFF. The CDR3 DNA reads TGTGCCAGCACCCAAGTGAGGCTGAAGGAGCTGTTTTTT.

The gene calls are TRBV28 and TRBJ2-2; 7 bases align to TRBD1. The CDR3 length is 15 residues. The V gene end was trimmed by 4 bases and the J gene end by 6 bases; junction bases not matched to a gene: 8. Germline values: CDR1 MDHEN, CDR2 SYDVKM. The CDR3 DNA reads TGTGCCAGCAGTTCCATCTACAGGGGCCCCGGGGAGCTGTTTTTT. Protein: CASSSIYRGPGELFF.

In this sample, this clonotype turned up a few times. The V call is TRBV12-3 or TRBV12-4, the J call TRBJ2-5, with D perhaps matching TRBD1 or TRBD2 (6 bases each). CDR3 length equals 16 residues. Deletions cut 6 bases from V and 7 bases from J, with 24 bases between. Here the CDR3 reads CASSPLGGRRFWTQYF. The CDR3 region has the DNA TGTGCCAGCAGCCCCCTAGGGGGGCGGAGGTTTTGGACCCAGTACTTC.

V usage is TRBV12-3 or TRBV12-4 and J usage is TRBJ1-5; D is unresolved. V dropped 8 bases and J dropped 2 bases, with 7 bases sitting between them. This CDR3 comprises 12 residues. The CDR3 region has the DNA TGTGCCAGCGGAGCGGGCAATCAGCCCCAGCATTTT. Translating gives CASGAGNQPQHF.

Many counts were recorded for this clonotype. The genes are TRBV5-1 and TRBJ2-2; TRBD1 aligns across 9 bases. The CDR3 length is 17 residues. Germline V CDR1 and CDR2: SGHRS, YFSETQ. The junction had 9 bases not matched to a gene; V was cut back by 4 bases and J by 2 bases. CDR3 bases: TGCGCCAGCAGCACAGTACAGGGGGCCGCAAACACCGGGGAGCTGTTTTTT. It translates to CASSTVQGAANTGELFF.

This clonotype was picked up many times. This chain joins TRBV5-1 and TRBJ2-7; 8 bases are a match to TRBD1. This CDR3 has 16 residues. From germline, CDR1 is SGHRS and CDR2 YFSETQ. V dropped 2 bases and J dropped 5; count of bases not matched to a gene: 12. The CDR3 DNA is TGCGCCAGCAGCTTAGTCCTAACGGGACAGGCAGACGAGCAGTACTTC. Amino acids: CASSLVLTGQADEQYF.

This chain links TRBV19 with TRBJ2-7; D assignment may be TRBD1 or TRBD2 (5 bases each). The CDR3 covers 13 residues. The V gene lost 3 bases and the J gene lost 5 bases, with 11 bases spanning the gap. The V gene's germline CDR1 is LNHDA and CDR2 SQIVND (reference sequence). CDR3 in DNA: TGTGCCAGTAGTATTGGGGACCGCCACGAGCAGTACTTC. Translation: CASSIGDRHEQYF.

This clonotype was counted ten times or more. The chain is built from TRBV6-5 and TRBJ2-5, with 9 bases fitting TRBD2. This CDR3 spans 13 amino acids. V was clipped by 5 bases and J by 7 bases; unmatched bases: 5. Per germline, CDR1 MNHEY and CDR2 SVGAGI. Here the CDR3 DNA reads TGTGCCAGCAGTCCTAGCGGGGCGGGGACCCAGTACTTC. Translation gives CASSPSGAGTQYF.

There are many counts of this clonotype. The V call is TRBV5-1, the J call TRBJ2-3; D possibly uses TRBD1 or TRBD2 (5 bases each). Germline-derived CDR1 and CDR2 are SGHRS and YFSETQ. The CDR3 has 15 amino acids. The V end lost 4 bases, the J end lost 6 bases, and 18 bases lay between the germline ends. The CDR3: CASSIGQATGDTQYF. CDR3 DNA sequence: TGCGCCAGCAGCATAGGACAAGCTACGGGGGATACGCAGTATTTT. Combining the CDR3 with reference TRBV5-1 and TRBJ2-3 gives the whole variable domain KAGVTQTPRYLIKTRGQQVTLSCSPISGHRSVSWYQQTPGQGLQFLFEYFSETQRNKGNFPGRFSGRQFSNSRSEMNVSTLELGDSALYLCASSIGQATGDTQYFGPGTRLTVL.

This clonotype was found many times. V gene TRBV5-1 combines with J gene TRBJ1-1, with 8 bases that match TRBD1. Germline values: CDR1 SGHRS, CDR2 YFSETQ. Losses at the gene ends were 5 bases for V and 4 bases for J; bases not matched to a gene: 13. The CDR3 spans 16 residues. The DNA for the CDR3 is TGCGCCAGCAGTGCCGGGACAGGCACCCCCGGCACTGAAGCTTTCTTT. Encoded protein: CASSAGTGTPGTEAFF.

This clonotype was counted ten times or more. The chain joins TRBV20-1 to TRBJ2-6; D gene ambiguous. V was clipped by 6 bases and J by 1 base, with 10 bases between them. The germline V gene encodes CDR1 DFQATT and CDR2 SNEGSKA (reference sequence). The CDR3 length is 14 residues. CDR3 residues: CSARLMSGANVLTF. The CDR3 DNA reads TGCAGTGCCCGACTTATGTCTGGGGCCAACGTCCTGACTTTC.

This clonotype appeared many times. J is TRBJ2-2 and V is TRBV12-3 or TRBV12-4; 9 positions agree with TRBD1. Germline trimming cut 6 bases from V and 5 bases from J; bases unmatched to any gene: 7. This CDR3 is built from 15 residues. This chain's CDR3 is CASRSTGGGTGELFF. The CDR3 DNA reads as TGTGCCAGCAGGTCTACAGGGGGCGGAACCGGGGAGCTGTTTTTT.

In the case of this clonotype: A clone one base away is much larger, so this may be a read error. The V gene is TRBV5-1, the J gene TRBJ1-1; D is possibly TRBD1 (5 bases). The CDR3 is 14 residues long. The V gene's germline CDR1 is SGHRS and CDR2 YFSETQ. The CDR3 region is CASCLVQGDTEAFF. Here the CDR3 DNA reads TGCGCCAGCTGCTTGGTTCAGGGAGACACTGAAGCTTTCTTT.

The chain couples TRBV6-5 to TRBJ1-1, with a weak D call TRBD1 (5 bases). The CDR3 is made up of 13 amino acids. Trimming pared 4 bases from V and 4 bases from J, leaving 10 bases between. Germline V CDR1 and CDR2: MNHEY, SVGAGI. CDR3 sequence reads: CASSLGDVTEAFF. The DNA of the CDR3 is TGTGCCAGCAGTTTAGGGGACGTCACTGAAGCTTTCTTT.

This clonotype was seen ten or more times. The rearrangement uses TRBV18 and TRBJ1-2; D ambiguous. CDR3 length equals 12 residues. Germline CDR1 is KGHSH and CDR2 is LQKENI. Deletions cut 3 bases from V and 3 bases from J, with 5 bases between. In DNA form, the CDR3 reads TGTGCCAGCTCACCGGATCACTATGGCTACACCTTC. Its translation is CASSPDHYGYTF.